These 3 T cell receptor beta chains were all obtained from the same sample, sequenced in a study of blood T cells in healthy people across ages. The authors ran a second PCR of roughly 6 to 12 cycles using a sample-barcoded 5' primer and a J-beta primer mix. One entry per CDR3 protein, called by TCRdb with MiXCR from the 5' RACE reads. Seen here are around 940,000 distinct CDR3 sequences, 45% to 60% observed once, and the top ten hold roughly a fifth. Sequenced: blood. These receptors were taken from a woman aged 55-69 years in good health.

In its sample, this clonotype was seen a few times. The V gene is TRBV6-1, the J gene TRBJ2-6, with D possibly called TRBD1 or TRBD2 (6 bases each). The V gene lost 3 bases and the J gene lost 4 bases, with 10 bases spanning the gap. Per the germline V gene, CDR1 is MNHNS and CDR2 is SASEGT. The length of the CDR3 is 15 residues. CDR3 in amino acids: CASSDGGSGANVLTF. The CDR3 DNA follows: TGTGCCAGCAGTGACGGGGGCTCCGGGGCCAACGTCCTGACTTTC.

This clonotype was picked up many times. V and J are TRBV5-1 and TRBJ2-1, with D hard to call. The germline V and J ends were trimmed by 0 bases and 2 bases, with 9 bases remaining between them. In germline, CDR1 is SGHRS, CDR2 YFSETQ. CDR3 length: 15 amino acids. As DNA, the CDR3 is TGCGCCAGCAGCTTGGGCGGACCCCCCTACAATGAGCAGTTCTTC. Translation: CASSLGGPPYNEQFF.

The chain uses TRBV5-6 and TRBJ2-4; 7 bases match TRBD2. The J call may be wrong; the DNA end is better matched by TRBJ2-7. This CDR3 has 14 residues. In germline, CDR1 is SGHDT, CDR2 YYEEEE. The CDR3: CASRREGSFAEQYF. Written as DNA, the CDR3 is TGTGCCAGCAGGAGGGAGGGGTCGTTCGCCGAGCAGTACTTC.